Below are 32 T cell receptor beta chains sequenced from a single sample in a study of T cell changes during pregnancy in multiple sclerosis. Sequencing was performed with immunoSEQ multiplex PCR; in TCRdb, only in-frame clones are kept and a portion is missing. The sample includes more than 80,000 clones, about 90% seen only once; the top ten take around 1.6%. The sequencing here drew on peripheral blood, taken before pregnancy. These receptors were obtained from a female donor with multiple sclerosis, enrolled in a pregnancy study.

The chain joins TRBV9 to TRBJ2-5; 10 nucleotides align to TRBD2. Germline assignment: CDR1 SGDLS and CDR2 YYNGEE. This CDR3 region has 14 residues. Unmatched junction bases numbered 7, after V lost 7 bases and J lost 4 bases. CDR3 loop: CASGAGGPRETQYF. CDR3 nucleotides: TGTGCCAGCGGAGCGGGAGGGCCTCGAGAGACCCAGTACTTC.

The chain recombines TRBV10-3 with TRBJ2-3, with 10 bases fitting TRBD1. Germline V gene data show CDR1 as ENHRY and CDR2 as SYGVKD. The V segment lost 0 bases and the J segment 2 bases; nucleotides outside the gene matches: 5. The CDR3 has 17 residues. In DNA, the CDR3 is TGTGCCATCAGTGAGTCGAGCGGGACAGGGGACACAGATACGCAGTATTTT. The encoded protein is CAISESSGTGDTDTQYF.

The V gene is TRBV6-6, the J gene TRBJ2-2; TRBD1 matches 8 bases. CDR1 MNHNY and CDR2 SVGAGI come from the germline V gene (reference sequence). The CDR3 consists of 14 residues. V was pared by 5 bases and J by 7 bases, with 6 bases of the junction left unmatched. The CDR3 DNA is TGTGCCAGCAGTCGACAGGGGTTTGGCGGGGAGCTGTTTTTT. Translated, it gives CASSRQGFGGELFF.

The chain employs TRBV19 and TRBJ1-4; D uncertain. This CDR3 contains 15 residues. The V end was cut by 4 bases, the J end by 8 bases, with 17 bases between. Germline loops: CDR1 LNHDA, CDR2 SQIVND (reference sequence). CDR3 coding DNA: TGTGCCAGTAGTACTTCCCCGGAGTATGGGGAAAAACTGTTTTTT. Translation gives CASSTSPEYGEKLFF.

The chain links TRBV10-3 to TRBJ2-2, with 7 nucleotides matching TRBD2. This CDR3 comprises 15 residues. CDR1 ENHRY and CDR2 SYGVKD come from the germline V gene. The J segment lost 0 bases and the V segment lost 8 bases, leaving 6 bases of the junction unmatched. CDR3 in DNA: TGTGCCATCTCGGGGGGACCTGCGAACACCGGGGAGCTGTTTTTT. Amino acids: CAISGGPANTGELFF.

The DNA for the CDR3 is TGTGCCAGCAGCCTATCACTCTTCAATGAGCAGTTCTTC. This sequence encodes CASSLSLFNEQFF. The chain carries TRBV27 and TRBJ2-1; no clear D. CDR1 is MNHEY and CDR2 is SMNVEV in the germline V gene (reference sequence). This CDR3 spans 13 amino acids. Deletions cut 6 bases from V and 6 bases from J, with 12 bases between.

The V and J genes are TRBV30 and TRBJ1-2, with D possibly being TRBD1 (6 bases). The CDR3 runs 12 residues. In germline, CDR1 is GTSNPN, CDR2 SVGIG (reference sequence). V lost 4 bases and J 2 bases, leaving 8 bases between the germline ends. The CDR3 DNA reads TGTGCCTGGACGCAGGGGAACTATGGCTACACCTTC. Translating gives CAWTQGNYGYTF.

The gene calls are TRBV30 and TRBJ1-2; 7 bases fit TRBD1. Germline V CDR1 and CDR2: GTSNPN, SVGIG (reference sequence). The CDR3 has 13 amino acids. Unmatched junction bases numbered 2, after V lost 0 bases and J lost 4 bases. CDR3 coding DNA: TGTGCCTGGAGTGTCCAGGGGGTCTATGGCTACACCTTC. Translation: CAWSVQGVYGYTF.

The chain uses TRBV6-4 and TRBJ1-1; D remains unclear. The CDR3 is 12 amino acids. Trimming cost V 2 bases and J 11 bases, with 12 bases left between them. Per the germline V gene, CDR1 is MRHNA and CDR2 is SNTAGT. CDR3 amino acids: CASSDNGGRAFF. CDR3 bases: TGTGCCAGCAGTGACAACGGAGGGCGGGCTTTCTTT.

This rearrangement joins TRBV28 to TRBJ1-2, with D possibly TRBD1 on 6 matching bases. V was pared by 3 bases and J by 2 bases, with 16 bases between. Germline V gene data show CDR1 as MDHEN and CDR2 as SYDVKM. CDR3 length: 16 amino acids. CDR3 sequence reads: CASSLDSSRPNYGYTF. The CDR3 nucleotides read TGTGCCAGCAGTTTGGACAGCTCTCGCCCCAACTATGGCTACACCTTC.

This chain joins TRBV4-3 and TRBJ2-7, with 9 bases identical to TRBD1. The CDR3 is 15 amino acids. In germline, CDR1 is LGHNA, CDR2 YSLEER. J gave up 4 bases and V 0 bases, and 4 bases lay outside the gene matches. CDR3 amino acids: CASSQDWTGVYEQYF. CDR3 coding DNA: TGCGCCAGCAGCCAAGACTGGACAGGGGTGTACGAGCAGTACTTC.

The chain carries TRBV11-2 and TRBJ2-3; the D is unclear. CDR1 SGHAT and CDR2 FQNNGV come from the germline V gene. V lost 4 bases to trimming and J lost 6 bases, with 5 bases between them. The CDR3 sequence is 11 residues long. The CDR3 DNA sequence: TGTGCCAGCAGCTCGAGGGATACGCAGTATTTT. This sequence encodes CASSSRDTQYF. The variable domain in full, with the rest retrieved from reference TRBV11-2 and TRBJ2-3, is EAGVAQSPRYKIIEKRQSVAFWCNPISGHATLYWYQQILGQGPKLLIQFQNNGVVDDSQLPKDRFSAERLKGVDSTLKIQPAKLEDSAVYLCASSSRDTQYFGPGTRLTVL.

The chain employs TRBV7-3 and TRBJ1-1; D gene unclear. Germline CDR1 and CDR2: SGHTA and FQGTGA. V lost 2 bases, J lost 2 bases, and 6 bases lay in between. There are 13 residues in the CDR3. The CDR3 region has the DNA TGTGCCAGCAGCTTAGAAGCCAACACTGAAGCTTTCTTT. Translated, it gives CASSLEANTEAFF. Complete variable domain (other parts from reference TRBV7-3 and TRBJ1-1): GAGVSQTPSNKVTEKGKYVELRCDPISGHTALYWYRQSLGQGPEFLIYFQGTGAADDSGLPNDRFFAVRPEGSVSTLKIQRTERGDSAVYLCASSLEANTEAFFGQGTRLTVV.

The chain recombines TRBV7-8 with TRBJ1-6, with D possibly TRBD1 on 6 matching bases. Germline CDR1 and CDR2: SGHVS and FQNEAQ. This CDR3 is built from 18 residues. Trimming removed 1 base at V and 6 bases at J, with 19 bases between. CDR3 in DNA: TGTGCCAGCAGCTTAGGGTCAGGGGCCACCGGATCTAATTCACCCCTCCACTTT. Translating it yields CASSLGSGATGSNSPLHF.

The V gene is TRBV5-1, the J gene TRBJ2-3, with D unclear. The CDR3 extends over 14 amino acids. The ends were cut back, 7 bases at V and 0 bases at J, with 12 bases in the middle. The germline CDR1 and CDR2 sequences are SGHRS and YFSETQ. CDR3 loop: CASATPDSTDTQYF. For the CDR3, the DNA is TGCGCCAGCGCGACTCCAGATAGCACAGATACGCAGTATTTT.

The rearrangement joins TRBV2 to TRBJ2-2; 8 bases match TRBD1. The germline V gene has CDR1 SNHLY and CDR2 FYNNEI. V was clipped by 8 bases and J by 7 bases; unmatched bases: 12. The CDR3 contains 15 residues. CDR3: CASGQGAQSFGELFF. The CDR3 DNA is TGTGCCAGCGGCCAGGGGGCGCAGTCTTTCGGGGAGCTGTTTTTT.

In nucleotides, the CDR3 is TGTGCCAGCAGCGTAGAATTGGGGACTAGCGGGGGGCCCACAGATACGCAGTATTTT. Translation: CASSVELGTSGGPTDTQYF. The V and J genes are TRBV9 and TRBJ2-3; 15 bases align to TRBD2. Germline CDR1 reads SGDLS; CDR2 reads YYNGEE. CDR3 length equals 19 residues. V was pared by 0 bases and J by 2 bases, with 7 bases of the junction left unmatched.

This chain uses TRBV7-9 with TRBJ1-6; weak D call: TRBD1 (6 bases). V lost 2 bases and J lost 0, with 8 bases in between. This CDR3 is 16 amino acids long. Per the germline V gene, CDR1 is SEHNR and CDR2 is FQNEAQ (reference sequence). DNA of the CDR3: TGTGCCAGCAGCTTAAGACAGGTCTCCTATAATTCACCCCTCCACTTT. Translated, it gives CASSLRQVSYNSPLHF.

The V gene is TRBV19, the J gene TRBJ2-1; possibly TRBD1 for D (6 bases). This CDR3 region has 16 residues. V lost 7 bases and J 0 bases, leaving 16 bases between the germline ends. CDR1 LNHDA and CDR2 SQIVND come from the germline V gene (reference sequence). The CDR3 bases are TGTGCCAGTACCAAGACAGGTAGGGGCTCCTACAATGAGCAGTTCTTC. Protein sequence: CASTKTGRGSYNEQFF.

The chain combines TRBV19 with TRBJ2-3; a weak D match, TRBD2 (6 bases). The V end was cut by 5 bases, the J end by 5 bases, with 20 bases between. The CDR3 has 16 residues. Germline V gene sequence: CDR1 LNHDA, CDR2 SQIVND (reference sequence). CDR3 amino acids: CASSLPRRGDGDTQYF. DNA for the CDR3: TGTGCCAGTAGTCTCCCGAGGAGGGGAGATGGAGATACGCAGTATTTT.

This clone showed up just once. The rearrangement uses TRBV7-9 and TRBJ1-1; weak D call: TRBD1 (5 bases). The CDR3 runs 15 residues. Germline CDR1 is SEHNR and CDR2 is FQNEAQ (reference sequence). V lost 5 bases and J 3 bases, leaving 16 bases between the germline ends. DNA for the CDR3: TGTGCCAGCAGCCTCCGGGGGGGGTGGTACACTGAAGCTTTCTTT. Its protein is CASSLRGGWYTEAFF.

This chain links TRBV12-2 with TRBJ2-7; TRBD1, the table's D call, was not compared with the DNA. TRBV12-2 is described as a pseudogene. The CDR3 spans 18 residues. The DNA of the CDR3 is TGTGCAAGTCGCTTAGCGCTGTTAGGACAGGGGAGGAGCTACGAGCAGTACTTC. Translated, it gives CASRLALLGQGRSYEQYF.

The V gene is TRBV7-9, the J gene TRBJ2-3, with a possible D match to TRBD1 (5 bases). With 3 bases removed from V and 0 bases from J, the gap between germline ends came to 10 bases. The CDR3 consists of 15 residues. Germline V lookup: CDR1 SEHNR, CDR2 FQNEAQ (reference sequence). The CDR3, as DNA: TGTGCCAGCAGCTTTGGGGCCTCAAGCACAGATACGCAGTATTTT. It specifies CASSFGASSTDTQYF.

The chain joins TRBV7-2 to TRBJ1-2, with a tentative D call TRBD1 (5 bases). CDR3 length equals 13 residues. Between the trimmed V and J ends, which lost 2 bases and 13 bases, there was a span of 17 bases. Germline-derived CDR1 and CDR2 are SGHTA and FQGNSA. The CDR3 nucleotides are TGTGCCAGCAGCTTAATTATGGAGGGGACGATCACCTTC. Encoded protein: CASSLIMEGTITF. Full variable domain (remainder filled in from reference TRBV7-2 and TRBJ1-2): GAGVSQSPSNKVTEKGKDVELRCDPISGHTALYWYRQSLGQGLEFLIYFQGNSAPDKSGLPSDRFSAERTGGSVSTLTIQRTQQEDSAVYLCASSLIMEGTITFGSGTRLTVV.

V usage is TRBV10-3 and J usage is TRBJ1-2, with 8 bases identical to TRBD1. The CDR3 length is 14 residues. The germline CDR1 and CDR2 sequences are ENHRY and SYGVKD. Germline trimming cut 2 bases from V and 8 bases from J; bases unmatched to any gene: 7. Written as DNA, the CDR3 is TGTGCCATCAGTGAGGTTCGGACAGGGAACGGCTACACCTTC. This encodes CAISEVRTGNGYTF.

J is TRBJ2-1 and V is TRBV27; TRBD2 matches 7 bases. Germline V gene lookup returns CDR1 MNHEY and CDR2 SMNVEV (reference sequence). J was trimmed by 6 bases and V by 2 bases; bases with no gene match: 4. The CDR3 is made up of 14 amino acids. Here the CDR3 reads CASSLAGVSNEQFF. The CDR3 DNA follows: TGTGCCAGCAGTTTAGCGGGAGTGTCCAATGAGCAGTTCTTC.

This chain connects TRBV5-5 to TRBJ1-2, with TRBD1 identical over 8 bases. Germline trimming cut 0 bases from V and 8 bases from J; bases unmatched to any gene: 6. Per the germline V gene, CDR1 is SGHKS and CDR2 is YYEKEE (reference sequence). The CDR3 totals 14 residues. The chain's CDR3 is CASSLAGGGGGYTF. For the CDR3, the DNA is TGTGCCAGCAGCTTGGCAGGGGGCGGAGGGGGCTACACCTTC.

The chain is built from TRBV7-9 and TRBJ2-5; possibly TRBD1 for D (5 bases). In germline, CDR1 is SEHNR, CDR2 FQNEAQ (reference sequence). CDR3 size: 14 residues. V lost 5 bases and J lost 2, with 12 bases in between. This chain's CDR3 is CASSESGQQETQYF. The CDR3 nucleotides read TGTGCCAGCAGCGAATCAGGGCAGCAAGAGACCCAGTACTTC. Using reference TRBV7-9 and TRBJ2-5 for the parts outside the CDR3, the full variable domain is DTGVSQNPRHKITKRGQNVTFRCDPISEHNRLYWYRQTLGQGPEFLTYFQNEAQLEKSRLLSDRFSAERPKGSFSTLEIQRTEQGDSAMYLCASSESGQQETQYFGPGTRLLVL.

V is TRBV6-5 and J is TRBJ1-2, with a possible D match to TRBD1 (6 bases). Trimming pared 6 bases from V and 6 bases from J, leaving 14 bases between. Germline V gene sequence: CDR1 MNHEY, CDR2 SVGAGI. This CDR3 is 13 amino acids long. The CDR3 is CASRYTGSDGYTF. For the CDR3, the DNA is TGTGCCAGCAGATATACAGGGTCCGATGGCTACACCTTC.

The J gene is TRBJ1-6, the V gene TRBV7-2; 10 nucleotides agree with TRBD1. V trimming: 4 bases; J trimming: 7 bases; junction bases outside the gene matches: 7. The CDR3 loop spans 16 amino acids. Germline CDR1 is SGHTA and CDR2 is FQGNSA. The CDR3 spells CASSSTGTGVNSPLHF. DNA of the CDR3: TGTGCCAGCAGCTCCACCGGGACAGGGGTAAATTCACCCCTCCACTTT.

J is TRBJ2-1 and V is TRBV30; D might be TRBD2 (6 bases). Germline-derived CDR1 and CDR2 are GTSNPN and SVGIG (reference sequence). V lost 7 bases and J lost 6, with 13 bases in between. The CDR3 consists of 12 residues. The CDR3 protein is CASQGLSNEQFF. The DNA of the CDR3 is TGTGCCTCCCAGGGACTCAGCAATGAGCAGTTCTTC.

This chain connects TRBV5-1 to TRBJ1-1; D might be TRBD1 (6 bases). The V end lost 3 bases, the J end lost 1 base, and 16 bases lay between the germline ends. Germline lookup yields CDR1 SGHRS and CDR2 YFSETQ. The CDR3 runs 16 residues. The DNA for the CDR3 is TGCGCCAGCAGCTATATTGGACCCAGGGGGAACACTGAAGCTTTCTTT. The encoded protein is CASSYIGPRGNTEAFF.